Shown below are 24 T cell receptor beta chains from a single sample sequenced in a study of shared clonotypes between healthy human individuals. In the naive CD8 group, cells lacked CD45RO and were positively selected for CCR7, so terminally differentiated effector memory CD45RA+ cells were left out. Using immunoSEQ multiplex PCR, the repertoire was profiled, and TCRdb retains in-frame clones only, with some absent. The data show some 580,000 clones, about 98% seen once. Specimen: naive CD8+ T cells sorted from blood. The source is a man aged 25 to 45 in good health.

The chain combines TRBV14 with TRBJ1-2; D not certain. CDR1 and CDR2 from the germline V gene are SGHDN and FVKESK. V was shortened by 4 bases and J by 0 bases, with 18 bases between the two germline ends. There are 17 residues in the CDR3. CDR3 DNA sequence: TGTGCCAGCAGCCGTCGTGGCGACATAAGAGCTAACTATGGCTACACCTTC. Encoded protein: CASSRRGDIRANYGYTF.

The chain uses TRBV15 and TRBJ1-5; TRBD1 aligns across 7 bases. The germline V gene has CDR1 LNHNV and CDR2 YYDKDF (reference sequence). The junction had 6 bases not matched to a gene; V was cut back by 0 bases and J by 4 bases. The CDR3 sequence is 16 residues long. The CDR3 bases are TGTGCCACCAGCAGAGATTCCAGGGGGAGGAATCAGCCCCAGCATTTT. This gives the protein CATSRDSRGRNQPQHF.

The chain links TRBV6-5 to TRBJ2-5, with 7 bases identical to TRBD1. This CDR3 contains 14 residues. From germline, CDR1 is MNHEY and CDR2 SVGAGI. Unmatched junction bases numbered 7, after V lost 2 bases and J lost 7 bases. CDR3 residues: CASSYEGAHGTQYF. The CDR3 nucleotides are TGTGCCAGCAGTTACGAGGGGGCTCACGGGACCCAGTACTTC.

The rearrangement joins TRBV5-1 to TRBJ2-3, with a tentative D call TRBD2 (6 bases). CDR3 size: 18 residues. Trimming removed 4 bases from V and 2 bases from J, with 23 bases in between. The germline CDR1 and CDR2 sequences are SGHRS and YFSETQ. CDR3 sequence (DNA): TGCGCCAGCAGCCAATCAATCGGAATAGCGGAGATCACAGATACGCAGTATTTT. This gives the protein CASSQSIGIAEITDTQYF.

The chain recombines TRBV15 with TRBJ2-3; no clear D. Trimming took 4 bases from V and 6 from J, leaving 11 bases between them. Per germline, CDR1 LNHNV and CDR2 YYDKDF (reference sequence). The CDR3 loop spans 13 amino acids. CDR3 coding DNA: TGTGCCACCAGCACCACCCCTATGGATACGCAGTATTTT. It translates to CATSTTPMDTQYF.

The chain uses TRBV11-3 and TRBJ2-1; D may be TRBD2 (5 bases). Between the trimmed V and J ends, which lost 0 bases and 5 bases, there was a span of 5 bases. CDR1 is SGHNT and CDR2 is YENEEA in the germline V gene. This CDR3 has 13 residues. The CDR3 is CASSLDGDNEQFF. The CDR3 nucleotides are TGTGCCAGCAGCTTAGACGGGGACAATGAGCAGTTCTTC.

V and J are TRBV5-5 and TRBJ2-7; 9 nucleotides line up with TRBD2. The V gene's germline CDR1 is SGHKS and CDR2 YYEKEE (reference sequence). V lost 3 bases to trimming and J lost 1 base; unmatched junction nucleotides: 11. The CDR3 runs 17 residues. CDR3 protein: CASSSPEDSGRSYEQYF. The CDR3 bases are TGTGCCAGCAGCTCCCCGGAGGATAGCGGGAGATCCTACGAGCAGTACTTC.

The CDR3 loop is CSVEDHDLRGYTF. In DNA, the CDR3 is TGCAGCGTTGAAGATCACGACTTGAGAGGCTACACCTTC. The chain employs TRBV29-1 and TRBJ1-2; D remains unclear. Per the germline V gene, CDR1 is SQVTM and CDR2 is ANQGSEA. With 0 bases removed from V and 8 bases from J, the gap between germline ends came to 13 bases. CDR3 length: 13 residues.

This chain uses TRBV16 with TRBJ2-1, with D possibly TRBD2 on 6 matching bases. The germline V gene has CDR1 KGHSY and CDR2 FQNENV. CDR3 size: 15 residues. V gave up 2 bases and J gave up 6 bases, with 14 bases separating them. The CDR3 is CASSQGTYAINEQFF. CDR3 in DNA: TGTGCCAGCAGCCAAGGGACTTATGCGATCAATGAGCAGTTCTTC.

The V gene is TRBV7-9, the J gene TRBJ1-2; D might be TRBD1 (5 bases). V lost 2 bases and J lost 8, with 15 bases in between. The CDR3 sequence is 14 residues long. Germline CDR1 and CDR2: SEHNR and FQNEAQ (reference sequence). CDR3 sequence (DNA): TGTGCCAGCAGCTTACTGTTAACAGGAGAGGGCTACACCTTC. This translates into CASSLLLTGEGYTF.

The chain carries TRBV7-8 and TRBJ1-4; no reliable D call. The CDR3 spans 17 residues. Per germline, CDR1 SGHVS and CDR2 FQNEAQ. Trimming cost V 2 bases and J 2 bases, with 15 bases left between them. DNA of the CDR3: TGTGCCAGCAGCTTATTAGGGATTAGAATGACTAATGAAAAACTGTTTTTT. Its protein is CASSLLGIRMTNEKLFF.

V gene TRBV7-2 combines with J gene TRBJ2-7, with D perhaps matching TRBD1 (5 bases). With 5 bases removed from V and 2 bases from J, the gap between germline ends came to 10 bases. The CDR3 length is 13 residues. Looked up from germline, CDR1 is SGHTA and CDR2 is FQGNSA. The CDR3, as DNA: TGTGCCAGCAGCCCAGGGATTACCTACGAGCAGTACTTC. Amino acids: CASSPGITYEQYF. The full variable domain, with the rest looked up from reference TRBV7-2 and TRBJ2-7, is GAGVSQSPSNKVTEKGKDVELRCDPISGHTALYWYRQSLGQGLEFLIYFQGNSAPDKSGLPSDRFSAERTGGSVSTLTIQRTQQEDSAVYLCASSPGITYEQYFGPGTRLTVT.

The rearrangement joins TRBV6-6 to TRBJ1-4; possibly TRBD1 for D (6 bases). Germline V lookup: CDR1 MNHNY, CDR2 SVGAGI (reference sequence). The CDR3 contains 15 residues. V lost 4 bases and J 8 bases, leaving 17 bases between the germline ends. This chain's CDR3 is CASSLAQGKAEKLFF. As DNA, the CDR3 is TGTGCCAGCAGTTTAGCACAGGGCAAGGCAGAAAAACTGTTTTTT.

The V and J genes are TRBV13 and TRBJ2-7; D assignment may be TRBD1 or TRBD2 (5 bases each). Trimming took off 4 bases at V and 2 bases at J, with 12 bases between the two ends. From germline, CDR1 is PRHDT and CDR2 FYEKMQ (reference sequence). CDR3 length: 14 residues. CDR3 DNA: TGTGCCAGCAGCTCCCGGGACGCGGCCTACGAGCAGTACTTC. It encodes CASSSRDAAYEQYF.

The chain has TRBV5-1 and TRBJ1-2; possible D gene TRBD1, 6 bases. Trimming removed 3 bases from V and 6 bases from J, with 15 bases in between. This CDR3 is 14 amino acids long. CDR1 and CDR2 (germline): SGHRS, YFSETQ. The CDR3 loop reads CASSYEDSPHGYTF. The DNA for the CDR3 is TGCGCCAGCAGCTACGAGGACAGCCCTCATGGCTACACCTTC.

The chain has TRBV11-2 and TRBJ2-1, with D maybe TRBD2 (5 bases). Germline V gene sequence: CDR1 SGHAT, CDR2 FQNNGV. Trimming removed 8 bases at V and 8 bases at J, with 10 bases between. This CDR3 has 11 amino acids. The CDR3 sequence: CASFAGDEQFF. The CDR3 nucleotides are TGTGCCAGCTTTGCCGGGGATGAGCAGTTCTTC.

The chain links TRBV9 to TRBJ2-1; D gene uncertain. CDR1 is SGDLS, CDR2 YYNGEE, per germline. The CDR3 consists of 14 residues. Deletions cut 5 bases from V and 0 bases from J, with 9 bases between. Here the CDR3 reads CASSSEFSYNEQFF. The CDR3 region has the DNA TGTGCCAGCAGTTCGGAGTTCTCCTACAATGAGCAGTTCTTC.

The genes are TRBV7-9 and TRBJ2-3, with 8 bases matching TRBD2. V shed 4 bases, J shed 0 bases, and the junction held 6 bases outside the gene matches. The CDR3 is 16 amino acids. Germline V gene lookup returns CDR1 SEHNR and CDR2 FQNEAQ (reference sequence). In nucleotides, the CDR3 is TGTGCCAGCAGCTCGCGACTAGCGAGTAGCACAGATACGCAGTATTTT. Translated: CASSSRLASSTDTQYF.

The CDR3: CASSLGTRQFF. CDR3 in DNA: TGTGCCAGCAGCCTCGGGACTCGGCAGTTCTTC. The rearrangement links TRBV9 to TRBJ2-1, with D perhaps TRBD2 (6 bases). V was clipped by 4 bases and J by 12 bases, with 11 bases between them. The CDR3 loop spans 11 amino acids. Per germline, CDR1 SGDLS and CDR2 YYNGEE.

This chain joins TRBV27 and TRBJ2-1; 9 nucleotides line up with TRBD1. V shed 4 bases, J shed 5 bases, and the junction held 6 bases outside the gene matches. The germline V gene has CDR1 MNHEY and CDR2 SMNVEV (reference sequence). The CDR3 sequence is 15 residues long. CDR3 coding DNA: TGTGCCAGCAGTTCTGACAGGGGGGACGACAATGAGCAGTTCTTC. Translated, it gives CASSSDRGDDNEQFF.

V usage is TRBV27 and J usage is TRBJ1-4; the D gene is possibly TRBD1 (5 bases). The length of the CDR3 is 14 residues. From germline, CDR1 is MNHEY and CDR2 SMNVEV (reference sequence). V was trimmed by 8 bases and J by 8 bases, leaving 18 bases between them. The CDR3 region has the DNA TGTGCCAGCGGGACCGCCGGGGCTTGGGAAAAACTGTTTTTT. Translated, it gives CASGTAGAWEKLFF.

The chain links TRBV4-3 to TRBJ2-7; no reliable D call. The CDR3 totals 15 residues. Germline CDR1 is LGHNA and CDR2 is YSLEER. The V and J ends lost 1 base and 2 bases respectively, with 12 bases between them. CDR3 in amino acids: CASSQGVGTAYEQYF. The CDR3 bases are TGCGCCAGCAGCCAAGGGGTAGGCACAGCCTACGAGCAGTACTTC.

This clone occurred once. This chain links TRBV7-9 with TRBJ1-1; possibly TRBD1 for D (6 bases). There are 14 residues in the CDR3. V lost 4 bases and J lost 4, with 13 bases in between. From germline, CDR1 is SEHNR and CDR2 FQNEAQ (reference sequence). The CDR3 DNA is TGTGCCAGCAGCTCCAAAACAGGGATCACTGAAGCTTTCTTT. It encodes CASSSKTGITEAFF.

This clone was detected only once. J is TRBJ2-1 and V is TRBV5-5; no definite D call. The CDR3 length is 15 residues. Trimming left V 1 base short and J 4 bases short, with 12 bases between. The germline V gene encodes CDR1 SGHKS and CDR2 YYEKEE (reference sequence). The CDR3 here is CASSLMADPYNEQFF. DNA of the CDR3: TGTGCCAGCAGCTTGATGGCGGACCCATACAATGAGCAGTTCTTC.